The rows below give T cell receptor beta chains drawn from one sample of a study of T cells after yellow fever vaccination. A single record per CDR3 protein comes from TCRdb applying MiXCR to the 5' RACE reads. The data show approximately 330,000 distinct CDR3 sequences, under 15% seen once. The sample here was CD4+ T cells sorted from PBMCs, taken 15 days after the yellow fever booster vaccination. Source of these receptors: a man younger than 35 who received the YFV17D yellow fever vaccine. CDR3s leave out the opening cysteine and the closing phenylalanine or tryptophan.

TRBV6-2/TRBV6-3 | ASSYWTGSTDTQY
TRBV7-2 | ASSRGLAGLTDTQY
TRBV5-1 | ASSWTGTDHGELF
TRBV10-3 | AISDPQLGNTIY
TRBV3-1 | ASSQDLGDPYNEQF
TRBV20-1 | SARGAGLEQF
TRBV10-3 | AVSGGYTDTQY
TRBV12-3/TRBV12-4 | ASGRNYEQY
TRBV24-1 | ATSDPTGTDYGYT
TRBV6-5 | ASSYSAGGVTGELF
TRBV7-9 | ASSPAGSRNEQY
TRBV12-3/TRBV12-4 | ASWAGANVLT
TRBV7-2 | ASSFGRGMGNQPQH
TRBV3-1 | ASSQDPMNEQF
TRBV5-1 | ASSALDSSYGYT
TRBV25-1 | ASGQQPGSPLH
TRBV10-3 | APPAQYNEQF
TRBV27 | ASSQQGASSPLH
TRBV15 | ATGLAGVAEQF
TRBV11-2 | ASSSLQNTGELF
TRBV20-1 | SASTSGGVTGELF
TRBV6-6 | ASIWGGNTKEQF
TRBV12-3/TRBV12-4 | ASAPGAGAIDTQY
TRBV5-1 | ASSSQGGSNQPQH
TRBV4-3 | ASSRQGTGGWAKNIQY
TRBV6-5 | ASSLLAGFTDTQY
TRBV11-2 | ASSLASWIDTQY
TRBV6-2/TRBV6-3 | ASSQSYYNEQF
TRBV19 | ASTKDTNTEAF
TRBV28 | ASIGRYQTQY
TRBV3-1 | ASSQAGGSTDTQY
TRBV21-1 | ASSKVKWAFQETQY
TRBV2 | AGAPSGVTGELF
TRBV7-9 | ASSVRTGTEAF
TRBV6-1 | ASSDSVPYTQY
TRBV7-2 | ASSLATGYEQY
TRBV7-3 | ASSPGLAGISGELF
TRBV6-1 | ASSESGKGEAF
TRBV6-2/TRBV6-3 | ASRRQETQY
TRBV4-1 | ASSRTRDTTDTQY
TRBV30 | AWSADTRTEAF
TRBV20-1 | SATHNEQF
TRBV20-1 | SACLTAGNPDTQY
TRBV7-9 | ASSLQGALSGNTIY